This T cell receptor (beta chain) was documented in a study of shared clonotypes between healthy human individuals. Study in general: Each donor's CD8 memory used one plate, CD8 naive two, each CD4 subset three.

Germline-derived CDR1 and CDR2 are MGHRA and YSYEKL. The CDR3 sequence is 15 residues long. Deletions cut 0 bases from V and 7 bases from J, with 15 bases between. Several immunoSEQ 96-well plates shared each subset's DNA, each plate a replicate. TCRdb's table, derived via immunoSEQ multiplex PCR, lists solely in-frame clones and lacks some. Of nearly 2 million clones listed, approximately 94% are singletons. Naive CD8 cells lacked CD45RO, underwent positive selection for CCR7 and left out terminally differentiated effector memory CD45RA+ cells. The study's findings and limits: Compared with memory subsets, naive subsets generally had larger estimated richness.

In the case of this clone: The target antigen is unknown.

The sequenced sample consisted of naive CD8+ T cells sorted from blood. This clonotype originated in a man between 18 and 29 years old in good health. The chain recombines TRBV4-1 with TRBJ1-1; no definite D call. The CDR3 DNA is TGCGCCAGCAGCCAAGAGGGAACAGCCCTCTTTGAAGCTTTCTTT. Translating gives CASSQEGTALFEAFF.